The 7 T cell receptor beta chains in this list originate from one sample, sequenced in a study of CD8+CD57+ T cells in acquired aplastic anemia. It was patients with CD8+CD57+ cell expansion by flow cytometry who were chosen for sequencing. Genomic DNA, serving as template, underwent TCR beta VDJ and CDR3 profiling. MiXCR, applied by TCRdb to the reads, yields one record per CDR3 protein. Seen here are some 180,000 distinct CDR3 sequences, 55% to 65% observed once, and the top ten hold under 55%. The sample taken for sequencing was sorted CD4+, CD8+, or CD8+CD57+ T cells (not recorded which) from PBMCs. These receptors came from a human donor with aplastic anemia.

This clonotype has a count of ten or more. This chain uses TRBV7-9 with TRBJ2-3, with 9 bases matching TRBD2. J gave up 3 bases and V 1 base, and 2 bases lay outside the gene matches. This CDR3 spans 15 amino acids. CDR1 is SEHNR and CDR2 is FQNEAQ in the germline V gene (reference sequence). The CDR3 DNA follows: TGTGCCAGCAGCTTAGTGGCGGGGGGGACAGATACGCAGTATTTT. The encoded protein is CASSLVAGGTDTQYF.

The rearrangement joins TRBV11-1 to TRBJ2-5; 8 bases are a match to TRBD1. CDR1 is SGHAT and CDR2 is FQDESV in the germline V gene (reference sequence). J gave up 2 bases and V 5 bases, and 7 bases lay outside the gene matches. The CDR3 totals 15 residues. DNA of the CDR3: TGTGCCAGCAGCCCACACGGGACAGGTCAAGAGACCCAGTACTTC. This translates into CASSPHGTGQETQYF. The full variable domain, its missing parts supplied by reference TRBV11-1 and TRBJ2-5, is EAEVAQSPRYKITEKSQAVAFWCDPISGHATLYWYRQILGQGPELLVQFQDESVVDDSQLPKDRFSAERLKGVDSTLKIQPAELGDSAMYLCASSPHGTGQETQYFGPGTRLLVL.

Written as DNA, the CDR3 is TGTGCCAGCAGCTCACCCGGGGTTATCTACGAGCAGTACTTC. It encodes CASSSPGVIYEQYF. The chain is built from TRBV5-8 and TRBJ2-7; a possible D gene is TRBD2 (5 bases). The V and J ends lost 3 bases and 3 bases respectively, with 13 bases between them. Germline V lookup: CDR1 SGHTS, CDR2 YDEGEE. This CDR3 has 14 amino acids.

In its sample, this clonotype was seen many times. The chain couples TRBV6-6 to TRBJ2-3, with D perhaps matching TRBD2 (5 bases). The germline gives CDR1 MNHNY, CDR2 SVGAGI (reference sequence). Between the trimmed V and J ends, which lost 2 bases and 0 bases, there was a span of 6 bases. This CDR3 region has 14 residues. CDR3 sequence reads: CASSYGGSTDTQYF. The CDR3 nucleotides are TGTGCCAGCAGTTACGGCGGGAGCACAGATACGCAGTATTTT.

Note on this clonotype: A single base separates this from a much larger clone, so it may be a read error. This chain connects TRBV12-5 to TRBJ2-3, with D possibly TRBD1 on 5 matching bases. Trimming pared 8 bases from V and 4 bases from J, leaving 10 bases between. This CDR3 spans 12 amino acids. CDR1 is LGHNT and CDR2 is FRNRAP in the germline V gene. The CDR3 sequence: CASRPGSDTQYF. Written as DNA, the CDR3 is TGTGCTAGTAGGCCAGGGTCAGATACGCAGTATTTT.

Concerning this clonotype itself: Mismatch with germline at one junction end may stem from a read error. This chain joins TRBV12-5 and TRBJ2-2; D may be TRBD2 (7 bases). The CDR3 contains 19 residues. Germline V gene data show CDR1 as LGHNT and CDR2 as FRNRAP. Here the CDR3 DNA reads TGTGCTAGTGGTTTGTCTGATGTAGGGGGACGCGATCGGAGCGGGGAGCTATTTTTT. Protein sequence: CASGLSDVGGRDRSGELFF.

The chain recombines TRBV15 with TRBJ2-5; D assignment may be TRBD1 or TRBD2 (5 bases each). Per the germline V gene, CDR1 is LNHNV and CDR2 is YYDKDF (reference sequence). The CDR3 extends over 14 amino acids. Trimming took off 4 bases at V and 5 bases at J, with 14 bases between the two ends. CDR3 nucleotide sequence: TGTGCCACCAGCACCGGGGCCTCAGGGGAGACCCAGTACTTC. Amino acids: CATSTGASGETQYF.